This entry lists 18 T cell receptor beta chains sequenced from one sample in a study. Each CDR3 protein gets one entry after TCRdb re-called the 5' RACE reads with MiXCR. The sample includes 7,500 to 8,500 distinct CDR3 sequences, 40% to 60% seen only once; the top ten take roughly 5.1%. Material: memory CD4+ T cells sorted from a lymph node. Subset here: memory CD4+ T cells, CD4+CD45RO+CD25-. All receptors derive from a female donor with breast cancer.

The chain couples TRBV30 to TRBJ2-7; 9 bases line up with TRBD1. Germline-derived CDR1 and CDR2 are GTSNPN and SVGIG (reference sequence). The trim removed 5 bases at V and 9 bases at J, leaving 5 bases unmatched. CDR3 length: 11 residues. CDR3 loop: CAWGQGMGQYF. The DNA of the CDR3 is TGTGCCTGGGGACAGGGGATGGGGCAGTACTTC.

With regard to this clonotype: A much larger clonotype is one base distant, so this may be a read error. This sequence joins TRBV12-3 or TRBV12-4 and TRBJ2-5; tentative D call: TRBD2 (5 bases). The CDR3 is 14 residues long. The V gene lost 3 bases and the J gene lost 2 bases, with 10 bases spanning the gap. DNA of the CDR3: TGTGCCAGCAGTTTGGAGGAAACACAAGAGACCCAGTACTTC. It is translated as CASSLEETQETQYF.

This clonotype was seen only a few times. The chain carries TRBV29-1 and TRBJ1-1; D is unresolved. V shed 3 bases and J shed 4 bases, with 0 bases lying between them. The CDR3 spans 9 residues. The V gene's germline CDR1 is SQVTM and CDR2 ANQGSEA. In DNA form, the CDR3 reads TGCAGCGTTGACACTGAAGCTTTCTTT. Protein: CSVDTEAFF.

This clonotype has only a few counts. The CDR3 reads CATSLRSVGYNEQFF. CDR3 nucleotides: TGTGCCACCAGCCTACGGTCGGTTGGCTACAATGAGCAGTTCTTC. V is TRBV15 and J is TRBJ2-1; D gene ambiguous. This CDR3 contains 15 residues. V was clipped by 5 bases and J by 3 bases, with 14 bases between them. CDR1 and CDR2 from the germline V gene are LNHNV and YYDKDF (reference sequence). The full variable domain, in which reference TRBV15 and TRBJ2-1 provide the parts outside the CDR3, is DAMVIQNPRYQVTQFGKPVTLSCSQTLNHNVMYWYQQKSSQAPKLLFHYYDKDFNNEADTPDNFQSRRPNTSFCFLDIRSPGLGDTAMYLCATSLRSVGYNEQFFGPGTRLTVL.

As concerns this clonotype: At one of its ends the junction is not consistent with the germline gene, which may arise from a read error. This chain links TRBV13 with TRBJ1-2; D not resolved. CDR1 and CDR2 from the germline V gene are PRHDT and FYEKMQ (reference sequence). This CDR3 is built from 13 residues. CDR3 nucleotides: TGTGCCAGCAGCGTAGGGTCAGGATATGGCTACACCTTC. Translation gives CASSVGSGYGYTF.

The chain has TRBV10-3 and TRBJ1-5, with D possibly matching TRBD1 (5 bases). Trimming cost V 0 bases and J 6 bases, with 15 bases left between them. The germline V gene has CDR1 ENHRY and CDR2 SYGVKD. The CDR3 consists of 16 residues. For the CDR3, the DNA is TGTGCCATCAGTGAGTCTGGGCAGGGCCAGGGTCAGCCCCAGCATTTT. Protein product: CAISESGQGQGQPQHF.

This rearrangement joins TRBV4-1 to TRBJ2-1; 11 nucleotides agree with TRBD2. V was clipped by 5 bases and J by 3 bases; unmatched bases: 15. This CDR3 contains 19 residues. Germline V gene lookup returns CDR1 MGHRA and CDR2 YSYEKL. In nucleotides, the CDR3 is TGCGCCAGCAGCTCCATAGCGGGGGGGCAGGTCCACTACTACAATGAGCAGTTCTTC. This gives the protein CASSSIAGGQVHYYNEQFF.

The chain has TRBV20-1 and TRBJ2-1; either TRBD1 or TRBD2 may fit D (5 bases each). Between the trimmed V and J ends, which lost 6 bases and 0 bases, there was a span of 18 bases. The CDR3 extends over 16 amino acids. CDR1 is DFQATT, CDR2 SNEGSKA, per germline (reference sequence). CDR3 DNA sequence: TGCAGTGCCAAATGGGGGACGGCGCACTCCTACAATGAGCAGTTCTTC. Its protein product is CSAKWGTAHSYNEQFF.

The genes are TRBV12-3 or TRBV12-4 and TRBJ1-2; 7 nucleotides line up with TRBD1. There are 14 residues in the CDR3. V was pared by 6 bases and J by 4 bases, with 8 bases of the junction left unmatched. The CDR3 sequence: CASRPTTGVYGYTF. In DNA, the CDR3 is TGTGCCAGCAGACCTACTACAGGGGTCTATGGCTACACCTTC.

This clonotype was recorded a few times. The rearrangement uses TRBV29-1 and TRBJ2-1; maybe TRBD1 (5 bases). Germline V gene data show CDR1 as SQVTM and CDR2 as ANQGSEA. This CDR3 spans 11 amino acids. Trimming took 0 bases from V and 11 from J, leaving 8 bases between them. This CDR3 is CSVEEQVKQFF. CDR3 in DNA: TGCAGCGTTGAAGAACAGGTTAAGCAGTTCTTC.

There are a few counts of this clonotype. The J gene is TRBJ1-1, the V gene TRBV20-1; 9 positions match TRBD1. CDR1 and CDR2 (germline): DFQATT, SNEGSKA (reference sequence). V gave up 6 bases and J gave up 1 base; unmatched junction bases: 9. CDR3 length equals 15 residues. The CDR3 here is CSADGQGLGNTEAFF. CDR3 DNA sequence: TGCAGTGCAGATGGACAGGGGTTAGGGAACACTGAAGCTTTCTTT.

This clonotype occurred once. The chain employs TRBV4-2 and TRBJ2-1; the D gene is possibly TRBD2 (5 bases). V shed 5 bases and J shed 3 bases, with 8 bases lying between them. This CDR3 is 13 amino acids long. The germline CDR1 and CDR2 sequences are LGHNA and YNFKEQ. Here the CDR3 DNA reads TGTGCCAGCAGCGGCCGGGACTACAATGAGCAGTTCTTC. It codes for CASSGRDYNEQFF.

There are a few counts of this clonotype. J is TRBJ2-3 and V is TRBV28, with 11 positions matching TRBD1. Germline values: CDR1 MDHEN, CDR2 SYDVKM. This CDR3 has 15 residues. V was clipped by 6 bases and J by 3 bases; unmatched bases: 5. The CDR3 region is CASRTRDRGTDTQYF. CDR3 DNA sequence: TGTGCCAGCAGAACAAGGGACAGGGGGACAGATACGCAGTATTTT.

Points on this clonotype: A read error may produce the germline difference seen at one junction end. The chain is built from TRBV20-1 and TRBJ1-6; D not resolved. The germline CDR1 and CDR2 sequences are DFQATT and SNEGSKA (reference sequence). The CDR3 is 15 amino acids. CDR3 bases: TGCAGTGCTAGCGCATACCTAAATTATATTTCACCCCTCCACTTT. The encoded protein is CSASAYLNYISPLHF.

As DNA, the CDR3 is TGTGCCAGCACCGACGGATCCTCTGGGGCCAACGTCCTGACTTTC. Protein: CASTDGSSGANVLTF. V is TRBV12-3 or TRBV12-4 and J is TRBJ2-6; D is unclear. This CDR3 is 15 amino acids long. Deletions cut 7 bases from V and 0 bases from J, with 10 bases between.

In this sample, this clonotype turned up once. This chain connects TRBV4-3 to TRBJ1-4, with a possible D match to TRBD1 (5 bases). CDR1 LGHNA and CDR2 YSLEER come from the germline V gene. The CDR3 spans 15 residues. V shed 0 bases and J shed 8 bases, with 13 bases lying between them. The CDR3 loop is CASSQEGIRGEKLFF. For the CDR3, the DNA is TGCGCCAGCAGCCAAGAAGGGATACGGGGGGAAAAACTGTTTTTT.

This chain links TRBV10-2 with TRBJ1-2, with 8 bases aligning to TRBD1. This CDR3 comprises 13 residues. The V and J ends lost 6 bases and 6 bases, in that order; junction bases with no gene match: 6. From germline, CDR1 is WSHSY and CDR2 SAAADI. The CDR3 sequence: CASSPDRGHGYTF. In DNA form, the CDR3 reads TGCGCCAGCAGCCCAGACAGGGGTCATGGCTACACCTTC.

This chain joins TRBV20-1 and TRBJ2-2; no reliable D call. This CDR3 is built from 13 residues. Germline assignment: CDR1 DFQATT and CDR2 SNEGSKA (reference sequence). V was pared by 0 bases and J by 3 bases, with 5 bases between. CDR3 in DNA: TGCAGTGCTAGAGATTGGTACACCGGGGAGCTGTTTTTT. Encoded protein: CSARDWYTGELFF.